The sequence of this T cell receptor (beta chain) was determined in a study of T cell responses to AZD1222 COVID-19 vaccine (dated by TCRdb to 2020 to 2023). About the investigation overall: A total of around 240 trial participants underwent TCR sequencing, of whom 200 to 220 had received two doses of AZD1222 and about 26 had received two doses of the MenACWY control vaccine. Trial participants were enrolled into age subgroups of 18-55, 56-69 and 70-plus years, which contained about 150, 28 and 57 TCR-sequenced participants, respectively.

This clone was recorded once. What this receptor recognizes is not known. No per-base quality is available; no much larger clone lies one base away. The CDR3 regions of human TCRbeta chains were analyzed by immunosequencing. On the study's bioinformatics: Repertoire TCRs were checked for matches against a reference library of SARS-CoV-2-specific TCRs that had been generated using the MIRA antigen-specificity platform. Breadth was defined as the fraction of unique TCRs that were SARS-CoV-2-associated. Depth was defined as the fraction of total T cells that were SARS-CoV-2-associated. Using the MIRA data, each spike-specific TCR was assigned both to the spike region to which the TCR was reactive and to a CD4 or CD8 class. Log10-transformed breadth and depth values were compared by one-way ANOVA with Sidak's multiple comparisons tests. TCRdb took over this immuneACCESS table, retaining in-frame rearrangements with V and J assigned. Such tables are incomplete; in checked studies, under half of the missing clones stem from an unresolved V gene, and the remainder is unexplained. D and trimming were read from the DNA, whereas the V and J calls and clone size are those reported in that table. The sample has about 150,000 clones on record, around 90% of them singletons. The ten largest clones represent approximately 3.6% of the sample.

The meaning of the sample's time point label: about 28 days (+/-7) after the second vaccine dose. AZD1222 recipients with second doses at about 4 weeks or about 12 weeks were pooled, because spike-specific TCR depth and breadth did not differ between schedules. Vaccinee samples were obtained from the UK trials COV001 and COV002, which included a single-blind randomized controlled phase 2/3 trial of AZD1222 (ChAdOx1 nCoV-19) in healthy adults. For TCRbeta chain sequencing, PBMC samples were collected from trial participants at day 0 and at day 28 after the second dose. What the authors observed across the whole study: After two AZD1222 doses, both the breadth and the depth of spike-specific TCRs were significantly higher than at day 0 and than in MenACWY recipients. Epitopes outside the regions mutated in the B.1.351 and B.1.1.7 variants were reportedly recognized by nearly half of the unique spike-specific TCRs. No day 14 peak-response samples were available, so repertoires were characterized only after the peak T cell response. In the small 56-69-year group, the increase in depth fell short of significance, most likely because of low power. Participants were mostly white British, with more females than males. The authors suggested clonal diversity may have been underestimated. Conclusions about previously exposed vaccinees are limited, since just a handful of AZD1222 recipients were seropositive for SARS-CoV-2 at baseline. Vaccine-associated CD4 TCRs spanned the whole spike protein, with dominant responses in regions 160-218 and 743-854.

The source was peripheral blood, collected 28 days after the second AZD1222 dose. The sequence was collected from an adult who received the AZD1222 COVID-19 vaccine.

The CDR3 region reads CASSQDRYTEAFF. The DNA sequence is as follows: TGTGCCAGCAGCCAAGACCGATACACTGAAGCTTTCTTT. The chain couples TRBV14 to TRBJ1-1; too little of a D gene remains to name it. At the junction V is shortened by 0 bases and J by 3 bases, with 5 bases in between. The CDR3, cysteine through phenylalanine, is 13 amino acids long. Only CDR3 DNA remains: 39 bases, in frame from the first base. The germline V gene yields SGHDN for CDR1 and FVKESK for CDR2. Extended through the reference TRBV14 and TRBJ1-1 proteins, this CDR3 yields the full variable domain: EAGVTQFPSHSVIEKGQTVTLRCDPISGHDNLYWYRRVMGKEIKFLLHFVKESKQDESGMPNNRFLAERTGGTYSTLKVQPAELEDSGVYFCASSQDRYTEAFFGQGTRLTVV.